The present T cell receptor beta chain was sequenced within a study of PD-L1 blockade in urothelial cancer. Study context: Median T cell yield from blood was 110,000 to 150,000. General study results and limits: Clonality of blood TCR below the median before treatment predicted better survival.

As for this clone: The antigen is not known.

The CDR3 covers 14 residues. Germline assignment: CDR1 MDHEN and CDR2 SYDVKM. V shed 6 bases, J shed 5 bases, and the junction held 6 bases outside the gene matches. Time point specified: pretreatment peripheral blood. Patients each gave 1 to 8 samples, pretreatment and on-treatment. Synthetically made TCR analog templates were put into each PCR as spikes. Measured with immunoSEQ multiplex PCR; TCRdb has only the in-frame clones, and not every one. This table has 130,000 or so clones, about 88% appearing once. Material: PBMCs, obtained around atezolizumab (anti-PD-L1) treatment. The rearrangement links TRBV28 to TRBJ1-4; 7 bases align to TRBD1. The TCR originated in a man aged 50-59 years with urothelial cancer. In DNA, the CDR3 is TGTGCCAGCAGGAGGGGACAGCCCAATGAAAAACTGTTTTTT. Translated: CASRRGQPNEKLFF.